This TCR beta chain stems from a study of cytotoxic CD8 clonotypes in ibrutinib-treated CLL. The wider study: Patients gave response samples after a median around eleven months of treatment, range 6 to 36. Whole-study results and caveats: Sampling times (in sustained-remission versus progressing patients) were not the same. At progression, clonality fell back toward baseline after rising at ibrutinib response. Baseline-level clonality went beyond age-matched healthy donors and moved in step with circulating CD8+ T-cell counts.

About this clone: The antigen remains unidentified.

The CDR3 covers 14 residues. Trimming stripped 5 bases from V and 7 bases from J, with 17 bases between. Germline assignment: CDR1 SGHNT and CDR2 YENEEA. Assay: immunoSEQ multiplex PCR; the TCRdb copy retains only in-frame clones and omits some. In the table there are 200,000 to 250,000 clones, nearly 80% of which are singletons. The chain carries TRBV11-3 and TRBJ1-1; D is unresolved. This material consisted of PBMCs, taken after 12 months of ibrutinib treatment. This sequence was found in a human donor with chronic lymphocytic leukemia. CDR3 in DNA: TGTGCCAGCAGCCTCTCCGGGCCTTGGAATGAAGCTTTCTTT. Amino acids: CASSLSGPWNEAFF.